Listed below are T cell receptor beta chains from one sample, sequenced in a study of post-analysis software for immune sequencing data. Each CDR3 protein is one row after TCRdb ran MiXCR on the PCR reads. The sample comprises hundreds of thousands of distinct CDR3 sequences, just under 30% of which are singletons, and about 0.5% rests with the top ten. Sequenced sample: blood. These receptors came from a girl between 5 and 17 years old with multiple sclerosis. Both conserved end residues are part of each CDR3. Each record gives: J gene, clone size, D gene, V gene, CDR3 protein, CDR3 DNA. The D gene is left open where the match is weak. Size is stated for part of the rows, as once, few or many counts, or as a class when the clone is expanded.

j_gene: TRBJ2-5
abundance: -
d_gene: TRBD2
v_gene: TRBV20-1
CDR3aa: CSAPAGGQGTQYF
CDR3nt: TGCAGTGCTCCAGCGGGGGGGCAGGGGACCCAGTACTTC

j_gene: TRBJ1-6
abundance: -
d_gene: -
v_gene: TRBV12-3/TRBV12-4
CDR3aa: CASSFGLTRGSSYNSPLHF
CDR3nt: TGTGCCAGCAGTTTTGGTCTAACCCGTGGTAGCTCCTATAATTCACCCCTCCACTTT

j_gene: TRBJ1-5
abundance: few
d_gene: -
v_gene: TRBV9
CDR3aa: CASSPRGGGNQPQHF
CDR3nt: TGTGCCAGCAGCCCCCGGGGAGGTGGCAATCAGCCCCAGCATTTT

j_gene: TRBJ2-7
abundance: -
d_gene: -
v_gene: TRBV9
CDR3aa: CASSVGSDPSVYEQYF
CDR3nt: TGTGCCAGCAGCGTAGGATCCGACCCCTCCGTCTACGAGCAGTACTTC

j_gene: TRBJ2-1
abundance: -
d_gene: -
v_gene: TRBV20-1
CDR3aa: CSARGTAYNEQFF
CDR3nt: TGCAGTGCTAGAGGGACAGCCTACAATGAGCAGTTCTTC

j_gene: TRBJ2-5
abundance: -
d_gene: -
v_gene: TRBV2
CDR3aa: CASSRGERPETQYF
CDR3nt: TGTGCCAGCAGCCGGGGAGAGAGGCCAGAGACCCAGTACTTC

j_gene: TRBJ2-7
abundance: -
d_gene: -
v_gene: TRBV27
CDR3aa: CASRGPTQQYF
CDR3nt: TGTGCCAGCAGGGGTCCTACGCAGCAGTACTTC

j_gene: TRBJ2-1
abundance: few
d_gene: TRBD2
v_gene: TRBV6-1
CDR3aa: CASSALAGGTYNEQFF
CDR3nt: TGTGCCAGCAGTGCACTAGCGGGAGGAACCTACAATGAGCAGTTCTTC

j_gene: TRBJ2-1
abundance: -
d_gene: TRBD2
v_gene: TRBV3-1
CDR3aa: CASSRSSGSHNEQFF
CDR3nt: TGTGCCAGCAGCCGCTCCAGCGGGAGTCACAATGAGCAGTTCTTC

j_gene: TRBJ1-2
abundance: few
d_gene: -
v_gene: TRBV9
CDR3aa: CASSVEQGYGYTF
CDR3nt: TGTGCCAGCAGCGTAGAACAGGGCTATGGCTACACCTTC

j_gene: TRBJ2-2
abundance: -
d_gene: TRBD1
v_gene: TRBV5-1
CDR3aa: CASSLDGTGDTGELFF
CDR3nt: TGCGCCAGCAGCTTGGACGGGACAGGAGACACCGGGGAGCTGTTTTTT

j_gene: TRBJ1-1
abundance: few
d_gene: TRBD1
v_gene: TRBV4-1
CDR3aa: CASSGGQGTSNTEAFF
CDR3nt: TGCGCCAGCAGCGGGGGACAGGGAACCTCTAACACTGAAGCTTTCTTT

j_gene: TRBJ2-1
abundance: -
d_gene: -
v_gene: TRBV27
CDR3aa: CASRLRLAHEQFF
CDR3nt: TGTGCCAGCAGGTTAAGGTTAGCCCATGAGCAGTTCTTC

j_gene: TRBJ2-5
abundance: few
d_gene: -
v_gene: TRBV6-1
CDR3aa: CASSLYISVETQYF
CDR3nt: TGTGCCAGCAGCCTGTACATCTCAGTGGAGACCCAGTACTTC

j_gene: TRBJ2-7
abundance: -
d_gene: -
v_gene: TRBV29-1
CDR3aa: CSVDGGGVYEQYF
CDR3nt: TGCAGCGTTGATGGAGGGGGCGTCTACGAGCAGTACTTC

j_gene: TRBJ2-3
abundance: -
d_gene: -
v_gene: TRBV24-1
CDR3aa: CATSDWDSLGDTQYF
CDR3nt: TGTGCCACCAGTGATTGGGACTCCCTGGGAGATACGCAGTATTTT

j_gene: TRBJ2-5
abundance: -
d_gene: TRBD1
v_gene: TRBV20-1
CDR3aa: CSARPGQGRETQYF
CDR3nt: TGCAGTGCGAGACCGGGACAGGGGAGAGAGACCCAGTACTTC

j_gene: TRBJ1-1
abundance: few
d_gene: -
v_gene: TRBV7-2
CDR3aa: CASSQARTEAFF
CDR3nt: TGTGCCAGCAGCCAAGCAAGGACTGAAGCTTTCTTT

j_gene: TRBJ1-5
abundance: few
d_gene: -
v_gene: TRBV6-6
CDR3aa: CASSGSSGTLNQPQHF
CDR3nt: TGTGCCAGCAGCGGATCAAGCGGGACTCTCAATCAGCCCCAGCATTTT

j_gene: TRBJ2-4
abundance: -
d_gene: -
v_gene: TRBV5-1
CDR3aa: CASSLEVEGGIQYF
CDR3nt: TGCGCCAGCAGCTTGGAGGTAGAGGGGGGCATTCAGTACTTC

j_gene: TRBJ1-2
abundance: -
d_gene: TRBD1
v_gene: TRBV5-1
CDR3aa: CASSYPRTGHYGYTF
CDR3nt: TGCGCCAGCAGCTACCCGAGGACAGGCCACTATGGCTACACCTTC

j_gene: TRBJ2-7
abundance: once
d_gene: -
v_gene: TRBV12-3/TRBV12-4
CDR3aa: CVSTLETGGYNEQYF
CDR3nt: TGTGTCAGCACTCTTGAGACAGGAGGTTACAATGAGCAGTACTTC

j_gene: TRBJ1-2
abundance: -
d_gene: -
v_gene: TRBV20-1
CDR3aa: CSAAQGAGASNGYTF
CDR3nt: TGCAGTGCTGCACAAGGGGCAGGGGCCTCTAACGGCTACACCTTC

j_gene: TRBJ2-3
abundance: few
d_gene: TRBD1
v_gene: TRBV7-2
CDR3aa: CASSSGTGEVGTQYF
CDR3nt: TGTGCCAGCAGCTCCGGGACAGGGGAGGTCGGTACGCAGTATTTT

j_gene: TRBJ2-7
abundance: few
d_gene: -
v_gene: TRBV29-1
CDR3aa: CSVAPGSFYEQYF
CDR3nt: TGCAGCGTTGCTCCCGGCAGTTTCTACGAGCAGTACTTC

j_gene: TRBJ2-3
abundance: few
d_gene: -
v_gene: TRBV5-1
CDR3aa: CASSFGAVSTDTQYF
CDR3nt: TGCGCCAGCAGCTTCGGGGCGGTTAGCACAGATACGCAGTATTTT

j_gene: TRBJ2-5
abundance: -
d_gene: TRBD2
v_gene: TRBV6-5
CDR3aa: CASNKGASGARETQYF
CDR3nt: TGTGCCAGCAACAAGGGGGCTAGCGGGGCGAGGGAGACCCAGTACTTC

j_gene: TRBJ2-1
abundance: -
d_gene: TRBD2
v_gene: TRBV2
CDR3aa: CAKRTSGGHEQFF
CDR3nt: TGTGCCAAAAGGACTAGCGGGGGTCATGAGCAGTTCTTC

j_gene: TRBJ2-5
abundance: -
d_gene: -
v_gene: TRBV29-1
CDR3aa: CSVEAVQGSQETQYF
CDR3nt: TGCAGCGTTGAAGCGGTCCAGGGGAGTCAAGAGACCCAGTACTTC

j_gene: TRBJ2-1
abundance: few
d_gene: TRBD2
v_gene: TRBV7-2
CDR3aa: CASSLVFRRTSVMYNEQFF
CDR3nt: TGTGCCAGCAGCTTAGTATTTCGCCGGACTAGCGTGATGTACAATGAGCAGTTCTTC

j_gene: TRBJ1-5
abundance: -
d_gene: -
v_gene: TRBV12-3/TRBV12-4
CDR3aa: CASSWFGYNQPQHF
CDR3nt: TGTGCCAGCAGTTGGTTCGGTTACAATCAGCCCCAGCATTTT

j_gene: TRBJ2-3
abundance: many
d_gene: -
v_gene: TRBV6-5
CDR3aa: CASSPQLGDKVTQYF
CDR3nt: TGTGCCAGCAGTCCCCAACTTGGGGACAAGGTTACGCAGTATTTT

j_gene: TRBJ1-2
abundance: -
d_gene: TRBD1
v_gene: TRBV7-2
CDR3aa: CASSHRGLVDYGYTF
CDR3nt: TGTGCCAGCAGTCACAGGGGGCTTGTGGACTATGGCTACACCTTC

j_gene: TRBJ2-1
abundance: -
d_gene: TRBD1
v_gene: TRBV20-1
CDR3aa: CSAKDPGQTYNEQFF
CDR3nt: TGCAGTGCCAAAGACCCGGGACAGACCTACAATGAGCAGTTCTTC

j_gene: TRBJ2-3
abundance: -
d_gene: -
v_gene: TRBV10-3
CDR3aa: CATRDRGTDTQYF
CDR3nt: TGTGCCACTCGCGACAGAGGCACAGATACGCAGTATTTT

j_gene: TRBJ2-7
abundance: -
d_gene: -
v_gene: TRBV6-6
CDR3aa: CASSRDNSYKQYF
CDR3nt: TGTGCCAGCAGCAGGGACAACTCCTACAAGCAGTACTTC

j_gene: TRBJ2-3
abundance: -
d_gene: -
v_gene: TRBV12-3/TRBV12-4
CDR3aa: CAIFSGGAADTQYF
CDR3nt: TGTGCCATCTTTAGCGGAGGGGCCGCAGATACGCAGTATTTT

j_gene: TRBJ1-2
abundance: -
d_gene: -
v_gene: TRBV5-1
CDR3aa: CASSLFNDHGYTF
CDR3nt: TGCGCCAGCAGCTTATTCAACGACCATGGCTACACCTTC

j_gene: TRBJ1-2
abundance: -
d_gene: -
v_gene: TRBV7-9
CDR3aa: CASSDKRDGAYGYTF
CDR3nt: TGTGCCAGCAGCGATAAAAGGGACGGTGCCTATGGCTACACCTTC

j_gene: TRBJ2-6
abundance: few
d_gene: -
v_gene: TRBV25-1
CDR3aa: CASSESGAESSGANVLTF
CDR3nt: TGTGCCAGCAGTGAATCAGGGGCCGAAAGCTCTGGGGCCAACGTCCTGACTTTC

j_gene: TRBJ2-3
abundance: -
d_gene: -
v_gene: TRBV20-1
CDR3aa: CSARVREESTDTQYF
CDR3nt: TGCAGTGCTAGAGTTAGGGAAGAAAGTACAGATACGCAGTATTTT

j_gene: TRBJ2-7
abundance: -
d_gene: -
v_gene: TRBV10-3
CDR3aa: CASLTPSSYEQYF
CDR3nt: TGTGCCAGCCTGACGCCGAGCTCCTACGAGCAGTACTTC

j_gene: TRBJ1-5
abundance: -
d_gene: -
v_gene: TRBV2
CDR3aa: CASRGAGSNQPQHF
CDR3nt: TGTGCCAGCCGGGGGGCAGGCAGCAATCAGCCCCAGCATTTT

j_gene: TRBJ2-5
abundance: few
d_gene: TRBD1
v_gene: TRBV4-1
CDR3aa: CASSQVEIDREQETQYF
CDR3nt: TGCGCCAGCAGCCAAGTGGAAATCGACAGGGAACAAGAGACCCAGTACTTC

j_gene: TRBJ2-2
abundance: -
d_gene: TRBD1
v_gene: TRBV6-6
CDR3aa: CASSPRTGQNTGELFF
CDR3nt: TGTGCCAGCAGTCCCCGGACAGGGCAGAACACCGGGGAGCTGTTTTTT

j_gene: TRBJ2-1
abundance: few
d_gene: TRBD2
v_gene: TRBV9
CDR3aa: CASSVPATSGYNEQFF
CDR3nt: TGTGCCAGCAGCGTACCAGCGACTAGCGGGTACAATGAGCAGTTCTTC

j_gene: TRBJ2-1
abundance: -
d_gene: -
v_gene: TRBV20-1
CDR3aa: CSATRVGEQFF
CDR3nt: TGCAGTGCTACCAGGGTCGGTGAGCAGTTCTTC

j_gene: TRBJ2-1
abundance: -
d_gene: -
v_gene: TRBV5-1
CDR3aa: CASSLGGEFYNEQFF
CDR3nt: TGCGCCAGCAGCTTGGGGGGGGAATTCTACAATGAGCAGTTCTTC

j_gene: TRBJ2-3
abundance: few
d_gene: TRBD1
v_gene: TRBV5-1
CDR3aa: CASSRGTVEFTDTQYF
CDR3nt: TGCGCCAGCAGCAGGGGGACAGTCGAATTTACAGATACGCAGTATTTT

j_gene: TRBJ1-2
abundance: -
d_gene: -
v_gene: TRBV3-1
CDR3aa: CASTQGSTYGYTF
CDR3nt: TGTGCCAGCACCCAAGGAAGTACGTATGGCTACACCTTC

j_gene: TRBJ2-5
abundance: many
d_gene: TRBD1
v_gene: TRBV20-1
CDR3aa: CSAEDDRVGTQYF
CDR3nt: TGCAGTGCTGAAGATGACAGGGTCGGGACCCAGTACTTC

j_gene: TRBJ2-1
abundance: -
d_gene: TRBD1
v_gene: TRBV20-1
CDR3aa: CSARSDRGINEQFF
CDR3nt: TGCAGTGCTAGATCCGACAGGGGTATCAATGAGCAGTTCTTC

j_gene: TRBJ1-2
abundance: few
d_gene: -
v_gene: TRBV20-1
CDR3aa: CSANPAGSRGYTF
CDR3nt: TGCAGTGCTAACCCAGCAGGTTCGAGGGGCTACACCTTC

j_gene: TRBJ2-1
abundance: -
d_gene: TRBD1
v_gene: TRBV14
CDR3aa: CASSQVSPGGPYNEQFF
CDR3nt: TGTGCCAGCAGCCAAGTGTCGCCAGGGGGTCCCTACAATGAGCAGTTCTTC